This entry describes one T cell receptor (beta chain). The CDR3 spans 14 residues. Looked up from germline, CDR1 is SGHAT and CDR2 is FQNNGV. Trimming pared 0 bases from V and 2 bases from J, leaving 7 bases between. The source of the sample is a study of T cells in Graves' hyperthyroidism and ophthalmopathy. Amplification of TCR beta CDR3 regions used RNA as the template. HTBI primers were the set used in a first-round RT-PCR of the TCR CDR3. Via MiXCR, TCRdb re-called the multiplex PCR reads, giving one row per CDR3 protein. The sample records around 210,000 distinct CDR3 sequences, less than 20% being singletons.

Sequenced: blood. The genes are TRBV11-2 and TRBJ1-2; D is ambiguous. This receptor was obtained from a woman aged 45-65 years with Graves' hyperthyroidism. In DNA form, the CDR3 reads TGTGCCAGCAGCTTAGAAACAAAGAACTATGGCTACACCTTC. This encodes CASSLETKNYGYTF.